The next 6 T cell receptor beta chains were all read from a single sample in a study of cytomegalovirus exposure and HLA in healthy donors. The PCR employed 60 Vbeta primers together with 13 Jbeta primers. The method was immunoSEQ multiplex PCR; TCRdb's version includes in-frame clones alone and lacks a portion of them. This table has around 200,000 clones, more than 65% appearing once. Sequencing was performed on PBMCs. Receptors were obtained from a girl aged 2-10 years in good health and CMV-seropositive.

In DNA form, the CDR3 reads TGTGCCATCAGTGACAACACGAACACCGGGGAGCTGTTTTTT. Protein sequence: CAISDNTNTGELFF. V and J are TRBV10-3 and TRBJ2-2; no clear D. CDR3 length: 14 residues. Trimming stripped 3 bases from V and 0 bases from J, with 5 bases between. The germline gives CDR1 ENHRY, CDR2 SYGVKD.

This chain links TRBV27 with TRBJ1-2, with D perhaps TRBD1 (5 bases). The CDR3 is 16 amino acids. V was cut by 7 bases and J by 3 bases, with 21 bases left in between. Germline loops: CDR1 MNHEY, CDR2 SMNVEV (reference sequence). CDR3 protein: CASTPQGGELHYGYTF. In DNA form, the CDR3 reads TGTGCCAGCACACCCCAGGGTGGCGAGCTTCACTATGGCTACACCTTC.

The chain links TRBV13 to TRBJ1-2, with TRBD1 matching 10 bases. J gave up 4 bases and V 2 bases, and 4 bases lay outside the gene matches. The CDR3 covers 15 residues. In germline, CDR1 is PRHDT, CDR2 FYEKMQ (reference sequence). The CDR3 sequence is CASSLLGQGSYGYTF. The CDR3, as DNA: TGTGCCAGCAGCTTATTGGGACAGGGGTCCTATGGCTACACCTTC.

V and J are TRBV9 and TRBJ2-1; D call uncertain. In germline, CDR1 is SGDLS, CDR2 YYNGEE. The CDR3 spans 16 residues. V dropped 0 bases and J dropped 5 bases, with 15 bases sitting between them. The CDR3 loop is CASSVGAEPPHNEQFF. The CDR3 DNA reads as TGTGCCAGCAGCGTAGGAGCCGAACCCCCACACAATGAGCAGTTCTTC.

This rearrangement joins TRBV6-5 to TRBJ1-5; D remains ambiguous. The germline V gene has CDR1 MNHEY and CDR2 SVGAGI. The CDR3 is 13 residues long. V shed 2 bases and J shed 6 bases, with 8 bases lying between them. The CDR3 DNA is TGTGCCAGCAGTTACGGGGAGAGTCAGCCCCAGCATTTT. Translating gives CASSYGESQPQHF.

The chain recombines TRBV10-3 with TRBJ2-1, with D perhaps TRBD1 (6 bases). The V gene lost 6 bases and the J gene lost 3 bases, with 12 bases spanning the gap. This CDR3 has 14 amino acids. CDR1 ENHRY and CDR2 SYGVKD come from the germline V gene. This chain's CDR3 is CAIRQDSDYNEQFF. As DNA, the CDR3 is TGTGCCATCAGGCAGGACAGCGACTACAATGAGCAGTTCTTC.